The 32 T cell receptor beta chains below come from one sample, sequenced in a study of blood T cell repertoires in COVID-19. Only in-frame clones appear in the TCRdb table, and some are missing; sequencing was by immunoSEQ multiplex PCR. The repertoire holds approximately 500,000 clones, with 89% as singletons. The sequenced sample was peripheral blood. The receptors shown here come from a man younger than 30 with COVID-19, enrolled during active disease.

DNA of the CDR3: TGTGCCAGCACTGTACAGGGTCGGGAGACCCAGTACTTC. This translates into CASTVQGRETQYF. The chain couples TRBV12-3 or TRBV12-4 to TRBJ2-5, with D possibly TRBD1 on 6 matching bases. Trimming pared 7 bases from V and 5 bases from J, leaving 14 bases between. The CDR3 extends over 13 amino acids.

The chain has TRBV6-5 and TRBJ1-5; tentatively, D is TRBD1 (6 bases). The CDR3 extends over 13 amino acids. The V and J ends lost 5 bases and 7 bases respectively, with 12 bases between them. Germline V lookup: CDR1 MNHEY, CDR2 SVGAGI. The CDR3 loop is CASSKRQAQPQHF. As DNA, the CDR3 is TGTGCCAGCAGTAAAAGACAGGCCCAGCCCCAGCATTTT.

This chain uses TRBV5-1 with TRBJ1-5, with a weak D call TRBD1 (5 bases). Germline CDR1 and CDR2: SGHRS and YFSETQ. CDR3 length: 14 amino acids. With 4 bases removed from V and 5 bases from J, the gap between germline ends came to 13 bases. For the CDR3, the DNA is TGCGCCAGCAGCCCACAGCCAGGGCATCAGCCCCAGCATTTT. It is translated as CASSPQPGHQPQHF.

V gene TRBV7-2 combines with J gene TRBJ1-2; TRBD1 might be the D (5 bases). Germline values: CDR1 SGHTA, CDR2 FQGNSA. The V end lost 5 bases, the J end lost 5 bases, and 15 bases lay between the germline ends. This CDR3 comprises 14 residues. CDR3: CASSPRGLAYGYTF. CDR3 bases: TGTGCCAGCAGCCCTAGGGGCCTGGCATATGGCTACACCTTC.

This chain joins TRBV3-1 (or the pseudogene TRBV3-2) and TRBJ1-1; TRBD1 might be the D (5 bases). The CDR3 length is 15 residues. Trimming stripped 3 bases from V and 10 bases from J, with 21 bases between. Germline V CDR1 and CDR2: LGHDT, YNNKEL (reference sequence). CDR3 coding DNA: TGTGCCAGCAGCCAGGACACCAAGAACGTTGACGGAGCTTTCTTT. Protein sequence: CASSQDTKNVDGAFF.

This chain joins TRBV15 and TRBJ2-1, with TRBD1 matching 8 bases. V lost 0 bases, J lost 8 bases, and 6 bases stayed unmatched. CDR3 length: 15 residues. CDR1 LNHNV and CDR2 YYDKDF come from the germline V gene (reference sequence). CDR3 loop: CATSRDGTGIHEQFF. The CDR3 bases are TGTGCCACCAGCAGAGATGGGACAGGAATCCATGAGCAGTTCTTC.

This chain uses TRBV18 with TRBJ1-4; D ambiguous. V shed 0 bases and J shed 0 bases, with 14 bases lying between them. Germline loops: CDR1 KGHSH, CDR2 LQKENI. The CDR3 is made up of 18 amino acids. The CDR3 DNA sequence: TGTGCCAGCTCACCACCTGCGGGTAGTAGGGCAACTAATGAAAAACTGTTTTTT. It translates to CASSPPAGSRATNEKLFF. The variable domain in full, completed from reference TRBV18 and TRBJ1-4, reads NAGVMQNPRHLVRRRGQEARLRCSPMKGHSHVYWYRQLPEEGLKFMVYLQKENIIDESGMPKERFSAEFPKEGPSILRIQQVVRGDSAAYFCASSPPAGSRATNEKLFFGSGTQLSVL.

This chain connects TRBV10-3 to TRBJ1-1; possible D gene TRBD1, 5 bases. The CDR3 spans 15 residues. The V gene's germline CDR1 is ENHRY and CDR2 SYGVKD. Trimming stripped 0 bases from V and 1 base from J, with 9 bases between. The CDR3 region has the DNA TGTGCCATCAGTGAGTCTAACAGGCGGAACACTGAAGCTTTCTTT. Its translation is CAISESNRRNTEAFF.

The rearrangement joins TRBV6-5 to TRBJ1-4; the D gene is possibly TRBD1 (6 bases). This CDR3 contains 13 residues. Per the germline V gene, CDR1 is MNHEY and CDR2 is SVGAGI. The V and J ends lost 6 bases and 7 bases respectively, with 12 bases between them. In nucleotides, the CDR3 is TGTGCCAGCAGCCCAAGGGACACTGAAAAACTGTTTTTT. Residues: CASSPRDTEKLFF.

This clone has a single count. The same CDR3 arises from other DNA sequences in this sample as well. V gene TRBV3-1 (or the pseudogene TRBV3-2) combines with J gene TRBJ2-7; 13 positions agree with TRBD2. V lost 4 bases to trimming and J lost 6 bases; unmatched junction nucleotides: 6. Germline V lookup: CDR1 LGHDT, CDR2 YNNKEL (reference sequence). CDR3 length: 15 residues. The CDR3: CASSRGLAGAAEQYF. The CDR3 DNA is TGTGCCAGCAGCCGAGGACTAGCGGGAGCGGCCGAGCAGTACTTC.

V usage is TRBV24-1 and J usage is TRBJ2-1; possible D gene TRBD1, 6 bases. The CDR3 is 14 residues long. V was shortened by 3 bases and J by 10 bases, with 15 bases between the two germline ends. Germline V CDR1 and CDR2: KGHDR, SFDVKD. The CDR3 sequence: CATSDRTVRGEQFF. The CDR3 DNA reads as TGTGCCACCAGTGATCGGACAGTTAGAGGGGAGCAGTTCTTC.

About this clone itself: The junction departs from germline at one end; a sequencing error may be responsible. The J gene is TRBJ2-7, the V gene TRBV12-5; no firm D call. Germline CDR1 is LGHNT and CDR2 is FRNRAP. This CDR3 region has 14 residues. The CDR3 DNA reads as TGTGCTAGTGGTTTGGGGGCAGAGCAACCCACCCTTAGGTTC. Protein product: CASGLGAEQPTLRF.

The gene calls are TRBV28 and TRBJ2-5; 12 bases match TRBD2. This CDR3 is 15 amino acids long. With V trimmed by 8 bases and J by 5 bases, 9 bases remained unmatched. The germline V gene has CDR1 MDHEN and CDR2 SYDVKM. The CDR3 coding sequence is TGTGCCAGCCGCCGAGAGACTAGCGGGAGTGAGACCCAGTACTTC. It yields the protein CASRRETSGSETQYF.

The J gene is TRBJ2-1, the V gene TRBV7-2; TRBD2 might be the D (6 bases). Germline V CDR1 and CDR2: SGHTA, FQGNSA. V lost 2 bases and J 4 bases, leaving 15 bases between the germline ends. There are 16 residues in the CDR3. CDR3 in amino acids: CASSLRLVGTYNEQFF. The CDR3 region has the DNA TGTGCCAGCAGCTTAAGACTAGTCGGAACATACAATGAGCAGTTCTTC.

The J gene is TRBJ1-6, the V gene TRBV2; TRBD1 aligns across 7 bases. Losses at the gene ends were 8 bases for V and 7 bases for J; bases not matched to a gene: 5. In germline, CDR1 is SNHLY, CDR2 FYNNEI. The CDR3 extends over 13 amino acids. The CDR3 sequence is CASVGTENSPLHF. DNA for the CDR3: TGTGCCAGCGTCGGGACAGAGAATTCACCCCTCCACTTT.

A few counts support this clone. This chain connects TRBV5-1 to TRBJ2-7; the match to TRBD1 covers 8 bases. Germline V gene sequence: CDR1 SGHRS, CDR2 YFSETQ. This CDR3 is built from 18 residues. The trim removed 4 bases at V and 4 bases at J, leaving 19 bases unmatched. CDR3 protein: CASSLRPPMDRAPYEQYF. CDR3 nucleotides: TGCGCCAGCAGCCTCCGTCCCCCGATGGACAGGGCTCCATACGAGCAGTACTTC.

The V and J genes are TRBV19 and TRBJ1-5, with 7 bases fitting TRBD1. Unmatched junction bases numbered 22, after V lost 6 bases and J lost 2 bases. This CDR3 contains 20 residues. In germline, CDR1 is LNHDA, CDR2 SQIVND (reference sequence). CDR3 nucleotides: TGTGCCAGTAGGGATCCCACGGGCGGGACAGCCCAGAATGGCAATCAGCCCCAGCATTTT. It encodes CASRDPTGGTAQNGNQPQHF.

The chain joins TRBV5-6 to TRBJ2-1, with 10 bases aligning to TRBD2. J gave up 7 bases and V 4 bases, and 8 bases lay outside the gene matches. Germline V lookup: CDR1 SGHDT, CDR2 YYEEEE. The CDR3 has 15 amino acids. CDR3 coding DNA: TGTGCCAGCAGCCTCGGGCTAGCGGGAGAGAATGAGCAGTTCTTC. The encoded protein is CASSLGLAGENEQFF.

The chain has TRBV5-6 and TRBJ2-1; 14 nucleotides align to TRBD2. V gave up 6 bases and J gave up 8 bases; unmatched junction bases: 7. The CDR3 contains 15 residues. Germline CDR1 and CDR2: SGHDT and YYEEEE. The DNA for the CDR3 is TGTGCCAGCACCAGCGGACTAGCGGGGGGATATGAGCAGTTCTTC. As protein: CASTSGLAGGYEQFF.

This rearrangement joins TRBV2 to TRBJ2-5, with a possible D match to TRBD1 (5 bases). Looked up from germline, CDR1 is SNHLY and CDR2 is FYNNEI. Deletions cut 7 bases from V and 5 bases from J, with 20 bases between. The CDR3 has 15 amino acids. In DNA form, the CDR3 reads TGTGCCAGCACGGCAGGGCGGCACTTCGGGGAGACCCAGTACTTC. Translation gives CASTAGRHFGETQYF.

The genes are TRBV4-1 and TRBJ2-1, with TRBD2 as a possible D gene (6 bases). The CDR3 runs to 17 residues. The germline CDR1 and CDR2 sequences are MGHRA and YSYEKL. Trimming removed 3 bases from V and 0 bases from J, with 15 bases in between. CDR3 DNA sequence: TGCGCCAGCAGCCAGGCCTTAGCGGCGAGCTCCTACAATGAGCAGTTCTTC. It codes for CASSQALAASSYNEQFF.

The chain is built from TRBV10-1 and TRBJ2-4; TRBD2 might be the D (6 bases). Germline-derived CDR1 and CDR2 are WNHNN and SYGVQD (reference sequence). The CDR3 is 17 residues long. V was cut by 1 base and J by 0 bases, with 13 bases left in between. CDR3 sequence reads: CASSEFGGMLAKNIQYF. The CDR3 DNA sequence: TGCGCCAGCAGTGAGTTCGGGGGTATGCTAGCCAAAAACATTCAGTACTTC.

The rearrangement links TRBV2 to TRBJ2-1, with D possibly being TRBD2 (6 bases). The V end lost 6 bases, the J end lost 1 base, and 13 bases lay between the germline ends. Germline V lookup: CDR1 SNHLY, CDR2 FYNNEI. The CDR3 totals 15 residues. The CDR3 reads CASRRTKDSYNEQFF. CDR3 sequence (DNA): TGTGCCAGCAGAAGGACTAAAGATTCCTACAATGAGCAGTTCTTC.

V and J are TRBV3-1 (or the pseudogene TRBV3-2) and TRBJ1-2; D unclear. The germline V gene encodes CDR1 LGHDT and CDR2 YNNKEL (reference sequence). V shed 3 bases and J shed 7 bases, with 12 bases lying between them. There are 13 residues in the CDR3. This chain's CDR3 is CASSHSPEGGYTF. Written as DNA, the CDR3 is TGTGCCAGCAGCCACAGTCCCGAGGGTGGCTACACCTTC.

Notes on this clone: Distinct nucleotide sequences in the sample also encode this CDR3. This sequence joins TRBV11-3 and TRBJ2-2; D ambiguous. The CDR3 spans 15 residues. V lost 0 bases to trimming and J lost 1 base, with 6 bases between them. From germline, CDR1 is SGHNT and CDR2 YENEEA. The CDR3 loop is CASSLDSGNTGELFF. CDR3 coding DNA: TGTGCCAGCAGCTTAGATTCGGGGAACACCGGGGAGCTGTTTTTT. The full variable domain, rest sourced from reference TRBV11-3 and TRBJ2-2, is EAGVVQSPRYKIIEKKQPVAFWCNPISGHNTLYWYLQNLGQGPELLIRYENEEAVDDSQLPKDRFSAERLKGVDSTLKIQPAELGDSAVYLCASSLDSGNTGELFFGEGSRLTVL.

In its sample, this clone was seen once. The V gene is TRBV3-1 (or the pseudogene TRBV3-2), the J gene TRBJ2-3; the D gene is possibly TRBD2 (6 bases). The germline V gene has CDR1 LGHDT and CDR2 YNNKEL (reference sequence). V was shortened by 3 bases and J by 4 bases, with 8 bases between the two germline ends. The CDR3 totals 13 residues. Here the CDR3 DNA reads TGTGCCAGCAGCCAGGGGGGTCCAGATACGCAGTATTTT. Protein product: CASSQGGPDTQYF.

V usage is TRBV7-9 and J usage is TRBJ2-3, with TRBD2 matching over 7 bases. The CDR3 loop spans 15 amino acids. The V gene's germline CDR1 is SEHNR and CDR2 FQNEAQ (reference sequence). The junction had 9 bases not matched to a gene; V was cut back by 5 bases and J by 4 bases. CDR3 region: CASSQWRERSDTQYF. The CDR3, as DNA: TGTGCCAGCAGCCAATGGCGGGAGAGGTCAGATACGCAGTATTTT. The full variable domain, its missing parts supplied by reference TRBV7-9 and TRBJ2-3, is DTGVSQNPRHKITKRGQNVTFRCDPISEHNRLYWYRQTLGQGPEFLTYFQNEAQLEKSRLLSDRFSAERPKGSFSTLEIQRTEQGDSAMYLCASSQWRERSDTQYFGPGTRLTVL.

The chain links TRBV28 to TRBJ2-7; possible D gene TRBD2, 5 bases. V lost 6 bases and J lost 4, with 13 bases in between. CDR3 length: 13 residues. Germline V gives CDR1 MDHEN, CDR2 SYDVKM. The CDR3 DNA sequence: TGTGCCAGCAGGTCGAGGGTTAAGTACGAGCAGTACTTC. Encoded protein: CASRSRVKYEQYF.

The V call is TRBV7-2, the J call TRBJ2-7; D not resolved. Trimming pared 1 base from V and 5 bases from J, leaving 15 bases between. The CDR3 length is 15 residues. Germline V CDR1 and CDR2: SGHTA, FQGNSA. Here the CDR3 reads CASSLGPSQAHEQYF. The DNA for the CDR3 is TGTGCCAGCAGCTTAGGCCCCTCGCAGGCACACGAGCAGTACTTC. The whole variable domain, remainder taken from reference TRBV7-2 and TRBJ2-7, is GAGVSQSPSNKVTEKGKDVELRCDPISGHTALYWYRQSLGQGLEFLIYFQGNSAPDKSGLPSDRFSAERTGGSVSTLTIQRTQQEDSAVYLCASSLGPSQAHEQYFGPGTRLTVT.

The rearrangement joins TRBV27 to TRBJ2-1; 12 bases are a match to TRBD2. The CDR3 is made up of 15 amino acids. Per the germline V gene, CDR1 is MNHEY and CDR2 is SMNVEV (reference sequence). V dropped 5 bases and J dropped 7; count of bases not matched to a gene: 6. The CDR3 loop is CASSATSGSGNEQFF. The CDR3 DNA reads TGTGCCAGCAGTGCGACTAGCGGGAGTGGGAATGAGCAGTTCTTC.

J is TRBJ2-1 and V is TRBV9; a possible D gene is TRBD1 (6 bases). Germline loops: CDR1 SGDLS, CDR2 YYNGEE. The CDR3 covers 18 residues. V was clipped by 4 bases and J by 2 bases, with 22 bases between them. CDR3 protein: CASSRQTQTGQTYNEQFF. The CDR3, as DNA: TGTGCCAGCAGCCGCCAGACACAGACGGGACAAACCTACAATGAGCAGTTCTTC.

This chain uses TRBV7-8 with TRBJ2-1; D gene ambiguous. The CDR3 runs to 14 residues. The V gene lost 3 bases and the J gene lost 0 bases, with 6 bases spanning the gap. Germline CDR1 reads SGHVS; CDR2 reads FQNEAQ. The CDR3 nucleotides are TGTGCCAGCAGCTTGGTTAGCTCCTACAATGAGCAGTTCTTC. It specifies CASSLVSSYNEQFF.